A single sample is the source of the 20 T cell receptor beta chains below, sequenced in a study of CD8 T cell repertoires and HIV-1 epitope variants. Clones were sequenced by immunoSEQ multiplex PCR, and TCRdb holds only the in-frame ones, with some missing. The sample has 4,900 or so clones, 50% to 75% seen once. For these TCRs, the target antigens are not known. Sequenced material: cultured CD8+ T cells derived from PBMCs. These TCRs come from a male donor with HIV.

This clone turned up a few times. J is TRBJ2-3 and V is TRBV28, with a weak D call TRBD2 (6 bases). This CDR3 spans 15 amino acids. The ends were cut back, 6 bases at V and 2 bases at J, with 15 bases in the middle. Germline CDR1 and CDR2: MDHEN and SYDVKM. The CDR3 loop reads CASRRGTYYTDTQYF. As DNA, the CDR3 is TGTGCCAGCAGACGCGGGACTTACTACACAGATACGCAGTATTTT. The full variable domain, completed using reference TRBV28 and TRBJ2-3, is DVKVTQSSRYLVKRTGEKVFLECVQDMDHENMFWYRQDPGLGLRLIYFSYDVKMKEKGDIPEGYSVSREKKERFSLILESASTNQTSMYLCASRRGTYYTDTQYFGPGTRLTVL.

The rearrangement joins TRBV2 to TRBJ2-3; 12 bases agree with TRBD2. This CDR3 comprises 16 residues. Germline assignment: CDR1 SNHLY and CDR2 FYNNEI. Trimming took 5 bases from V and 4 from J; bases not matched to a gene: 7. In DNA, the CDR3 is TGTGCCAGCAGTAGTGGACTAGCGGGGTTCGCAGATACGCAGTATTTT. This sequence encodes CASSSGLAGFADTQYF.

This clone is categorized as medium-sized (0.01 to 0.1%). J is TRBJ2-7 and V is TRBV19, with TRBD2 identical over 10 bases. The V gene's germline CDR1 is LNHDA and CDR2 SQIVND (reference sequence). CDR3 length: 19 residues. The V segment lost 5 bases and the J segment 1 base; nucleotides outside the gene matches: 17. The CDR3 here is CASSPPSGGHLFNSYEQYF. CDR3 DNA sequence: TGTGCCAGTAGTCCTCCTAGCGGGGGCCATCTCTTTAATTCCTACGAGCAGTACTTC. Full variable domain (outside the CDR3, taken from reference TRBV19 and TRBJ2-7): DGGITQSPKYLFRKEGQNVTLSCEQNLNHDAMYWYRQDPGQGLRLIYYSQIVNDFQKGDIAEGYSVSREKKESFPLTVTSAQKNPTAFYLCASSPPSGGHLFNSYEQYFGPGTRLTVT.

The chain links TRBV2 to TRBJ2-2; D perhaps matches TRBD1 (6 bases). From germline, CDR1 is SNHLY and CDR2 FYNNEI. The CDR3 loop spans 14 amino acids. The ends were cut back, 8 bases at V and 1 base at J, with 11 bases in the middle. CDR3 protein: CASLGALNTGELFF. The CDR3 region has the DNA TGTGCCAGCTTGGGGGCCCTGAACACCGGGGAGCTGTTTTTT.

The V call is TRBV4-1, the J call TRBJ2-2, with no clear D. Trimming removed 1 base at V and 2 bases at J, with 11 bases between. Germline V gene data show CDR1 as MGHRA and CDR2 as YSYEKL. The CDR3 totals 16 residues. This CDR3 is CASSQGDRTNTGELFF. CDR3 nucleotide sequence: TGCGCCAGCAGCCAAGGTGATCGTACTAACACCGGGGAGCTGTTTTTT.

By its share, this clone is large. The chain recombines TRBV5-1 with TRBJ1-5, with TRBD1 matching 7 bases. V lost 4 bases and J lost 5; bases outside the gene matches: 3. The germline CDR1 and CDR2 sequences are SGHRS and YFSETQ. This CDR3 has 13 amino acids. CDR3 amino acids: CASSPTGHQPQHF. DNA of the CDR3: TGCGCCAGCAGCCCGACAGGGCATCAGCCCCAGCATTTT.

The V and J genes are TRBV30 and TRBJ2-2, with 9 bases matching TRBD2. The CDR3 is 13 amino acids. The trim removed 0 bases at V and 7 bases at J, leaving 0 bases unmatched. Germline CDR1 reads GTSNPN; CDR2 reads SVGIG (reference sequence). The CDR3 DNA reads as TGTGCCTGGAGTGTAGCGGGGGGCGGGGAGCTGTTTTTT. Its protein product is CAWSVAGGGELFF.

The chain joins TRBV9 to TRBJ1-3, with D perhaps matching TRBD1 (6 bases). The CDR3 has 13 residues. Trimming stripped 4 bases from V and 8 bases from J, with 13 bases between. Germline CDR1 reads SGDLS; CDR2 reads YYNGEE. The CDR3 region has the DNA TGTGCCAGCAGCTCCCACAGGGTGGACACCATATATTTT. It specifies CASSSHRVDTIYF.

This clone was observed a handful of times. V usage is TRBV9 and J usage is TRBJ2-2; either TRBD1 or TRBD2 may supply D (7 bases each). With 4 bases removed from V and 3 bases from J, the gap between germline ends came to 10 bases. Per germline, CDR1 SGDLS and CDR2 YYNGEE. The CDR3 length is 14 residues. CDR3 in amino acids: CASSSGGDTGELFF. As DNA, the CDR3 is TGTGCCAGCAGCTCAGGGGGGGACACCGGGGAGCTGTTTTTT.

The chain is built from TRBV5-5 and TRBJ2-3; D unresolved. The V and J ends lost 4 bases and 0 bases respectively, with 18 bases between them. The CDR3 is 17 residues long. Looked up from germline, CDR1 is SGHKS and CDR2 is YYEKEE (reference sequence). CDR3 nucleotide sequence: TGTGCCAGCAGCCCGGACCCCCGGAGCCTCAGCACAGATACGCAGTATTTT. Translating it yields CASSPDPRSLSTDTQYF.

This chain connects TRBV6-5 to TRBJ2-7; a weak D match, TRBD2 (6 bases). This CDR3 spans 14 amino acids. Germline CDR1 MNHEY, CDR2 SVGAGI. V gave up 3 bases and J gave up 3 bases, with 12 bases separating them. CDR3: CASSYGQGGYEQYF. Here the CDR3 DNA reads TGTGCCAGCAGTTATGGGCAGGGAGGCTACGAGCAGTACTTC.

The chain combines TRBV27 with TRBJ1-5, with D perhaps TRBD1 (6 bases). CDR1 and CDR2 from the germline V gene are MNHEY and SMNVEV (reference sequence). CDR3 length equals 18 residues. The V and J ends lost 4 bases and 3 bases respectively, with 22 bases between them. CDR3 amino acids: CASSSKQGPGSYNQPQHF. Written as DNA, the CDR3 is TGTGCCAGCAGTTCCAAACAGGGACCCGGCTCTTACAATCAGCCCCAGCATTTT.

The chain employs TRBV10-3 and TRBJ1-1; D is uncertain. Germline V gives CDR1 ENHRY, CDR2 SYGVKD. The CDR3 extends over 14 amino acids. Trimming took 0 bases from V and 5 from J, leaving 10 bases between them. The CDR3 sequence: CAISESVSGTEAFF. For the CDR3, the DNA is TGTGCCATCAGTGAGTCGGTTTCGGGTACTGAAGCTTTCTTT.

Concerning this clone: Sequence at one end of the junction differs from germline and may be a read error. The J gene is TRBJ1-1, the V gene TRBV11-3; D call uncertain. CDR3 size: 13 residues. CDR1 is SGHNT, CDR2 YENEEA, per germline. The CDR3 region has the DNA TGTGCCAGCAGCATAGACACAAACACTGAAGCTTTCTTT. It yields the protein CASSIDTNTEAFF.

V and J are TRBV28 and TRBJ2-7, with D unresolved. V was pared by 3 bases and J by 0 bases, with 15 bases between. CDR3 length equals 16 residues. Germline CDR1 is MDHEN and CDR2 is SYDVKM. CDR3 region: CASSLAERTDSYEQYF. The CDR3 nucleotides are TGTGCCAGCAGTTTGGCTGAAAGAACGGACTCCTACGAGCAGTACTTC.

This clone has more than one count but fewer than ten. Relative to the germline gene, one junction end is altered; a read error may explain this. V and J are TRBV12-5 and TRBJ1-1; D is unresolved. The CDR3 spans 8 residues. Germline V lookup: CDR1 LGHNT, CDR2 FRNRAP. The CDR3 DNA reads as TGCGTCACGCGAGGCGCTTTCTTT. It yields the protein CVTRGAFF.

The J gene is TRBJ2-1, the V gene TRBV2; possibly TRBD1 or TRBD2 for D (5 bases each). Germline V gives CDR1 SNHLY, CDR2 FYNNEI. The CDR3 contains 15 residues. V lost 5 bases to trimming and J lost 3 bases, with 14 bases between them. For the CDR3, the DNA is TGTGCCAGCAGTCAAGGTGGGGGAAGCTACAATGAGCAGTTCTTC. Its protein is CASSQGGGSYNEQFF.

The V and J genes are TRBV5-3 and TRBJ2-1; TRBD1 or TRBD2 may be the D gene (5 bases each). TRBV5-3 is flagged as an ORF with uncertain function. The CDR3 is made up of 16 amino acids. V gave up 2 bases and J gave up 8 bases, with 20 bases separating them. The CDR3 here is CARSLTGPSKGHEQFF. The CDR3, as DNA: TGTGCCAGAAGCTTAACGGGACCCTCCAAAGGCCATGAGCAGTTCTTC.

This clone has only a few counts. The chain carries TRBV28 and TRBJ2-7; 9 positions match TRBD1. Germline lookup yields CDR1 MDHEN and CDR2 SYDVKM. V was clipped by 2 bases and J by 3 bases; unmatched bases: 5. The CDR3 runs to 15 residues. CDR3 loop: CASSLRTGADYEQYF. CDR3 coding DNA: TGTGCCAGCAGTTTAAGGACAGGGGCGGACTACGAGCAGTACTTC.

The chain links TRBV27 to TRBJ2-3; perhaps TRBD1 as D (6 bases). Germline CDR1 reads MNHEY; CDR2 reads SMNVEV (reference sequence). The CDR3 has 15 residues. V lost 3 bases and J 3 bases, leaving 13 bases between the germline ends. CDR3 in DNA: TGTGCCAGCAGTTTTACCAGGGGAAGGACAGATACGCAGTATTTT. The encoded protein is CASSFTRGRTDTQYF.